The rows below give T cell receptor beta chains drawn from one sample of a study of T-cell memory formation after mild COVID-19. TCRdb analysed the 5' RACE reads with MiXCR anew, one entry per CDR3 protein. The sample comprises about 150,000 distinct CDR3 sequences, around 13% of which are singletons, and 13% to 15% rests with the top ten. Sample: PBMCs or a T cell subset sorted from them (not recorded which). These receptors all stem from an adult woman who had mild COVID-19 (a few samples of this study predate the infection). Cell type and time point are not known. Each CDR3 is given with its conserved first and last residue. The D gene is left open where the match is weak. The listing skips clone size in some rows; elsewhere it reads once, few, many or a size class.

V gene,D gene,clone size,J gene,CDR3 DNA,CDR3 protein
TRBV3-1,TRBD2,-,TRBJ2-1,TGTGCCAGCAGCCAAGATTTAGCGGGAGGTGATGAGCAGTTCTTC,CASSQDLAGGDEQFF
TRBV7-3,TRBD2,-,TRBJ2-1,TGTGCCAGCAGCCCACGTGGGGGGGGATTGGGCAATGAGCAGTTCTTC,CASSPRGGGLGNEQFF
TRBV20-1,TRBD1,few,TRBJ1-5,TGCAGTGCTAGAGATCCGAGGACAGGGGGCCTCAATCAGCCCCAGCATTTT,CSARDPRTGGLNQPQHF
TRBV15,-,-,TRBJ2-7,TGTGCCACCAGCAGGGTCCGGGGGCACGAGCAGTACTTC,CATSRVRGHEQYF
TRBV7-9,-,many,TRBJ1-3,TGTGCCAGCAGTTTGAGTAGGGGCCTCTCTGGAAACACCATATATTTT,CASSLSRGLSGNTIYF
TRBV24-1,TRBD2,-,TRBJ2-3,TGTGCCACCAGTGATAGAGGGAGGGAGGTAAGAGATACGCAGTATTTT,CATSDRGREVRDTQYF
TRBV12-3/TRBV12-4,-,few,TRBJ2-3,TGTGCCAGCAGTTTACGGGCCACAGATACGCAGTATTTT,CASSLRATDTQYF
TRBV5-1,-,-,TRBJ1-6,TGCGCCAGCAGCTTTAGCCAGGGTAATTCACCCCTCCACTTT,CASSFSQGNSPLHF
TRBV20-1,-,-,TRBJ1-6,TGCAGTGCTAGAGTAGGGTCGGGTCACGGTTCACCCCTCCACTTT,CSARVGSGHGSPLHF
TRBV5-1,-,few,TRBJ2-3,TGCGCCAGCAGCTTGGACGGCGGCGGGCCCCGCACAGATACGCAGTATTTT,CASSLDGGGPRTDTQYF
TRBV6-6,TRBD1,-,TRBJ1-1,TGTGCCAGCAGTTACTCGAAGGGACAGAGGGCGAACACTGAAGCTTTCTTT,CASSYSKGQRANTEAFF
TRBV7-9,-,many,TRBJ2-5,TGTGCCAGCAGCTTCCGAGGGGGCCAAGAGACCCAGTACTTC,CASSFRGGQETQYF
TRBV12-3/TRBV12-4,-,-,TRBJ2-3,TGTGCCAGCAGTTTTTCCGGGACGGGCGCAGATACGCAGTATTTT,CASSFSGTGADTQYF
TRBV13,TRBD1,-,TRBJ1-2,TGTGCCAGCAGCCCACGGGACAGGGGGTTTCACTATGGCTACACCTTC,CASSPRDRGFHYGYTF
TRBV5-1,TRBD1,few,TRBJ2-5,TGCGCCAGCAGCGCTGACAGGGTAGGGGAGACCCAGTACTTC,CASSADRVGETQYF
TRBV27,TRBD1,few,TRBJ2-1,TGTGCCAGCAGTTCCCGGGACAGCGGACGATACAATGAGCAGTTCTTC,CASSSRDSGRYNEQFF
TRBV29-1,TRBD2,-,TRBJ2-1,TGCAGCGCCCTGGGGGCATCTAGCGGGAGATACAATGAGCAGTTCTTC,CSALGASSGRYNEQFF
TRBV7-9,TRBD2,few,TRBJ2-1,TGTGCCAGCAGCTACCTAGCGGGAGGAGAATATGAGCAGTTCTTC,CASSYLAGGEYEQFF
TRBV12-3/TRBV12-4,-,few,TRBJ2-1,TGTGCCAGCAGTTTTGGGCAGCAGGGCCGTGAGCAGTTCTTC,CASSFGQQGREQFF
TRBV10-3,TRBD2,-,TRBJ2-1,TGTGCCATCAGTGGGGGCGGGAGTCCTCGGGGCAATGAGCAGTTCTTC,CAISGGGSPRGNEQFF
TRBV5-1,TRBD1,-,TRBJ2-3,TGCGCCAGCAGCTTGGGGGACAGGGGCACAGATACGCAGTATTTT,CASSLGDRGTDTQYF
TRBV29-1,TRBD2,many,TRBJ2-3,TGCAGCGTCGCGAGTGGGGGAGCGGGACGGGGCACAGATACGCAGTATTTT,CSVASGGAGRGTDTQYF
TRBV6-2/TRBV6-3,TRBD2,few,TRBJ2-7,TGTGCCACTTCTGGGAGGGTCACCTACGAGCAGTACTTC,CATSGRVTYEQYF
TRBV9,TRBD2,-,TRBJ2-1,TGTGCCAGCAGCGTAGTAGAGCGGGGACGTTACAATGAGCAGTTCTTC,CASSVVERGRYNEQFF
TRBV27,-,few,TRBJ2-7,TGTGCCAGCAGTTTATCTCCCGCCTACGAGCAGTACTTC,CASSLSPAYEQYF
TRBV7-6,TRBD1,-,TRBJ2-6,TGTGCCAGCAGCCACCTGGGACAGGTGGTTTCTGGGGCCAACGTCCTGACTTTC,CASSHLGQVVSGANVLTF
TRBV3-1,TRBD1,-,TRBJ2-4,TGTGCCAGCGCTCCAACAGGGGCCGCCAAAAACATTCAGTACTTC,CASAPTGAAKNIQYF
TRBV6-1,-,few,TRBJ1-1,TGTGCCAGCAGTCCGACGGACAGAAACACTGAAGCTTTCTTT,CASSPTDRNTEAFF
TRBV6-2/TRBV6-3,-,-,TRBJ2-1,TGTGCCAGCAAAAGGGGGTACAATGAGCAGTTCTTC,CASKRGYNEQFF
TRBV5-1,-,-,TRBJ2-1,TGCGCCAGCAGCTTGGCCTCAGGGGAACCGGGGCAGTTCTTC,CASSLASGEPGQFF
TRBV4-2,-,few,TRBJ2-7,TGTGCCAGCAGCTCGGAACGGGCCCGAGGGCCCTGGGGCGTGGAGCAGTACTTC,CASSSERARGPWGVEQYF
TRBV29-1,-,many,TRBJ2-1,TGCAGCGTTGTGGGGGGCGGCGAAACAAGCTCCTACAATGAGCAGTTCTTC,CSVVGGGETSSYNEQFF